This TCR beta chain comes out of a study of T cell responses to AZD1222 COVID-19 vaccine. The J segment lost 3 bases and the V segment lost 8 bases, leaving 7 bases of the junction unmatched. The CDR3 covers 13 residues. The V gene's germline CDR1 is ENHRY and CDR2 SYGVKD. Findings and limits, study-wide: Increased Spike-specific TCR breadth and depth were observed after two AZD1222 doses.

Method: immunoSEQ multiplex PCR; TCRdb's copy keeps in-frame clones and lacks some. The profile shows about 130,000 clones, roughly 88% of them singletons. This clone was picked up one time. Antigen specificity is unknown. The chain joins TRBV10-3 to TRBJ2-7; 7 bases are shared with TRBD1. Sequencing was performed on peripheral blood, taken on day 0 of AZD1222 vaccination. The TCR sequence derives from an adult in good health. This CDR3 is CAIGTGERYEQYF. The CDR3 DNA reads as TGTGCCATCGGTACAGGGGAACGCTACGAGCAGTACTTC.